The clone carrying this T cell receptor (beta chain) was seen a few times. The CDR3 spans 13 residues. CDR1 is MNHEY and CDR2 is SMNVEV in the germline V gene (reference sequence). V shed 4 bases and J shed 3 bases, with 9 bases lying between them. The sample originates from a study of T cell responses to AZD1222 COVID-19 vaccine. Profiling relied on immunoSEQ multiplex PCR, and the TCRdb table lists in-frame clones only, not all of them. Of over 95,000 clones in the sample, approximately 84% are singletons; the top ten hold 13% to 15%. The material was peripheral blood, obtained 28 days after the second AZD1222 dose. The receptor was derived from an adult who received the AZD1222 COVID-19 vaccine. The genes are TRBV27 and TRBJ1-1; D is uncertain. CDR3 loop: CASSSFEYTEAFF. The DNA for the CDR3 is TGTGCCAGCAGTTCCTTTGAGTACACTGAAGCTTTCTTT.